The 3 T cell receptor beta chains reported below all come from one sample, sequenced in a study of graft-versus-host responses after intestinal transplantation. Assay used: immunoSEQ multiplex PCR; TCRdb lists only in-frame clones, some missing. This sample has 15,000 to 20,000 clones, with about 40% found just once. Sequenced here: alloreactive CD4+ T cells from a mixed lymphocyte reaction culture, sampled before transplantation. The subset is: CFSE-low proliferating T cells sorted from roughly 6-day pre-transplant mixed lymphocyte reaction (GvH or HvG direction). The receptors come from a human patient who was an organ donor for intestinal transplantation.

The chain uses TRBV19 and TRBJ1-2, with 8 bases matching TRBD1. Trimming removed 6 bases from V and 5 bases from J; junction bases left unmatched: 8. The germline V gene encodes CDR1 LNHDA and CDR2 SQIVND (reference sequence). The CDR3 has 14 residues. The CDR3 DNA is TGTGCCAGTAGCGTCGACAGGGGACGGTATGGCTACACCTTC. It is translated as CASSVDRGRYGYTF.

V is TRBV2 and J is TRBJ1-1; the D gene is possibly TRBD1 (6 bases). Per the germline V gene, CDR1 is SNHLY and CDR2 is FYNNEI. V lost 3 bases to trimming and J lost 11 bases, with 13 bases between them. CDR3 length equals 12 residues. CDR3 amino acids: CASSDGAGEAFF. CDR3 bases: TGTGCCAGCAGTGACGGTGCAGGGGAGGCTTTCTTT.

In this sample, this clone is medium-sized. The CDR3 here is CASSIDGLAGVPTGANVLTF. The DNA of the CDR3 is TGTGCCAGTAGTATAGATGGGCTAGCGGGAGTCCCCACTGGGGCCAACGTCCTGACTTTC. The rearrangement links TRBV19 to TRBJ2-6, with 10 positions matching TRBD2. V trimming: 0 bases; J trimming: 2 bases; junction bases outside the gene matches: 10. This CDR3 comprises 20 residues. The germline gives CDR1 LNHDA, CDR2 SQIVND (reference sequence).